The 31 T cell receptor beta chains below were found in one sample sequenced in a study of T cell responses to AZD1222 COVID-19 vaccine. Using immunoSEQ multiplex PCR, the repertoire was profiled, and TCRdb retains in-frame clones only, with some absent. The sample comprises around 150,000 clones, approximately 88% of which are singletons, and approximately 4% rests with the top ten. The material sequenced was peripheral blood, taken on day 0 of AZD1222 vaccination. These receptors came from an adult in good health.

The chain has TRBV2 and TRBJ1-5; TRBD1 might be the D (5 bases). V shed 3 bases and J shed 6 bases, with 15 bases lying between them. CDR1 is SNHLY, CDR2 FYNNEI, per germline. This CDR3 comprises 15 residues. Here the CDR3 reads CASSDLDRMSQPQHF. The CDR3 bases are TGTGCCAGCAGTGATCTTGACAGAATGAGTCAGCCCCAGCATTTT.

CDR3 sequence: CASSLAGGEQFF. The CDR3 bases are TGTGCCAGCAGCTTAGCCGGGGGTGAGCAGTTCTTC. V gene TRBV7-9 combines with J gene TRBJ2-1, with D maybe TRBD2 (6 bases). The CDR3 has 12 residues. Germline loops: CDR1 SEHNR, CDR2 FQNEAQ (reference sequence). V lost 0 bases to trimming and J lost 9 bases, with 6 bases between them.

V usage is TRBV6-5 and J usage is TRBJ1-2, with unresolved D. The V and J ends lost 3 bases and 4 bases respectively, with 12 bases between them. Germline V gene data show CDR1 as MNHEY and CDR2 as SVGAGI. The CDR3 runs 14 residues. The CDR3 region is CASSYTRAGYGYTF. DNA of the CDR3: TGTGCCAGCAGTTATACTCGGGCGGGCTATGGCTACACCTTC.

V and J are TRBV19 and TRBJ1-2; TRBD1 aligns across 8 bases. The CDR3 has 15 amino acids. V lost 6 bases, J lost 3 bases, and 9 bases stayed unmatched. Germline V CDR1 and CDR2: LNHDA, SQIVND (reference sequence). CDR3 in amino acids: CASRRTGSPYYGYTF. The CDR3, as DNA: TGTGCCAGTAGAAGGACAGGGTCTCCTTACTATGGCTACACCTTC.

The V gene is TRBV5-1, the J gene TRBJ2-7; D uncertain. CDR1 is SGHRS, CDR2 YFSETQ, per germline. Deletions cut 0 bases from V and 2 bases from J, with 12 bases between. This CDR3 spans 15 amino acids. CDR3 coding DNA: TGCGCCAGCAGCTTGGCCTACGAATCAACCTACGAGCAGTACTTC. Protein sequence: CASSLAYESTYEQYF.

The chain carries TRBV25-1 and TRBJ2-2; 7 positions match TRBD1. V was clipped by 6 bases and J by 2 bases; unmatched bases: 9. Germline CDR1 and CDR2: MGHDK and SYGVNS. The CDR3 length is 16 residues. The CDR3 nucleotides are TGTGCCAGCAGATCTTGGGGGACAGCAAACACCGGGGAGCTGTTTTTT. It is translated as CASRSWGTANTGELFF.

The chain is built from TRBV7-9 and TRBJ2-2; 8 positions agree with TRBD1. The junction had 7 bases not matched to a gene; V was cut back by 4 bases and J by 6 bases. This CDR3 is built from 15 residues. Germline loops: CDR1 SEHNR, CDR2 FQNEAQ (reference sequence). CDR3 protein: CASSSWTGQAGELFF. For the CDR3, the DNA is TGTGCCAGCAGCTCCTGGACAGGGCAGGCCGGGGAGCTGTTTTTT.

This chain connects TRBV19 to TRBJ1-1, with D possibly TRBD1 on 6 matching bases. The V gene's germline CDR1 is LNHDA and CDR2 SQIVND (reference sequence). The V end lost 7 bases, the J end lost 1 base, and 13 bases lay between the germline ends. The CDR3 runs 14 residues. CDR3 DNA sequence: TGTGCCAGTACCCTACAGGGCCCGAACACTGAAGCTTTCTTT. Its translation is CASTLQGPNTEAFF.

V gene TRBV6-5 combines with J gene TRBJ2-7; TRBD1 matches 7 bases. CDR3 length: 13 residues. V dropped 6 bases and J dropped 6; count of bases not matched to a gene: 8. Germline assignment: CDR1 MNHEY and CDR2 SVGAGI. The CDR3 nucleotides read TGTGCCAGCAGAGCGGACAGGCCCCTCGAGCAGTACTTC. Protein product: CASRADRPLEQYF.

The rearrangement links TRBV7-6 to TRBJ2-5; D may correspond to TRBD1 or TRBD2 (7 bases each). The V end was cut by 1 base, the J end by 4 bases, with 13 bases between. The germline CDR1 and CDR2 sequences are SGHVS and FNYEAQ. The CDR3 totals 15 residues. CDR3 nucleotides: TGTGCCAGCAGCTTAGGGTCCAGGGGGGGAGAGACCCAGTACTTC. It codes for CASSLGSRGGETQYF.

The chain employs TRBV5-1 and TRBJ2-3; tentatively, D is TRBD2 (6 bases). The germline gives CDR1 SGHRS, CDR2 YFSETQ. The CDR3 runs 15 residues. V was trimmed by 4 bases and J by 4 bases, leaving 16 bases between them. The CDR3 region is CASSPGGGGPDTQYF. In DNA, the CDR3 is TGCGCCAGCAGCCCCGGGGGTGGCGGACCAGATACGCAGTATTTT.

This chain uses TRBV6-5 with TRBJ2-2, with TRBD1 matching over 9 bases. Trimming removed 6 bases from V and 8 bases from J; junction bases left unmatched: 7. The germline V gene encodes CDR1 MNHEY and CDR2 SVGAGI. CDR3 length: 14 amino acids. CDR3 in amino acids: CASSNRGQGGELFF. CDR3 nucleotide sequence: TGTGCCAGCAGCAACAGGGGGCAAGGTGGGGAGCTGTTTTTT.

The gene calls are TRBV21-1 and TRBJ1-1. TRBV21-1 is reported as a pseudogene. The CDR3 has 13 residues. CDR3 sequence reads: CASSKAMNTEAFF. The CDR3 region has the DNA TGTGCCAGCAGCAAAGCAATGAACACTGAAGCTTTCTTT.

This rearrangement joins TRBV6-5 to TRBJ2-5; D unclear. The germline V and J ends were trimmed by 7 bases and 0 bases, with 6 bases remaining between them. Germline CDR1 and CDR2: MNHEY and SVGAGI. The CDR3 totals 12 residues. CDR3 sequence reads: CASTVDQETQYF. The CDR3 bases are TGTGCCAGCACGGTAGACCAAGAGACCCAGTACTTC.

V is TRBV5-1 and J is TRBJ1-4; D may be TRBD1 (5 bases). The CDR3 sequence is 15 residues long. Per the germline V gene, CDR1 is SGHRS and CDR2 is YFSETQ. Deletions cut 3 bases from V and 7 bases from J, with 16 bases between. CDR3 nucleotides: TGCGCCAGCAGCTGGATGGGGGGAAGAGGTGAAAAACTGTTTTTT. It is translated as CASSWMGGRGEKLFF.

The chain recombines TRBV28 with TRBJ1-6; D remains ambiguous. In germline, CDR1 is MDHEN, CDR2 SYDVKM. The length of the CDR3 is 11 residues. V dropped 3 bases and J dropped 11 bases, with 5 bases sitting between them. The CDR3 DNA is TGTGCCAGCAGTTTCAGGACACCCCTCCACTTT. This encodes CASSFRTPLHF.

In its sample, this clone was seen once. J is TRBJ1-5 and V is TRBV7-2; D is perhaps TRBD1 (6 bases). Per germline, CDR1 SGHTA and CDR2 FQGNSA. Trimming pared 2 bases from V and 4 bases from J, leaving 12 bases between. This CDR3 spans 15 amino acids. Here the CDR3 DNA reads TGTGCCAGCAGCTTACAGGGGCGTGGGAATCAGCCCCAGCATTTT. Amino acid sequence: CASSLQGRGNQPQHF.

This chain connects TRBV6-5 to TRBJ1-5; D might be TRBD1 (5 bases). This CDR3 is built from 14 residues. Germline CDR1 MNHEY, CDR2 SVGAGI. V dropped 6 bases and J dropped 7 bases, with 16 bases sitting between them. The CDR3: CASRDTGFGQPQHF. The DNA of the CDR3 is TGTGCCAGCAGAGATACAGGATTCGGCCAGCCCCAGCATTTT.

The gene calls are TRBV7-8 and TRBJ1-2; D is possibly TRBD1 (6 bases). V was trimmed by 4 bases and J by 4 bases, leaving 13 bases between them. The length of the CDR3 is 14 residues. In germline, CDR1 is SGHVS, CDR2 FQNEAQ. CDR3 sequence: CASSSQTGVYGYTF. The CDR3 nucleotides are TGTGCCAGCAGCTCCCAGACAGGCGTCTATGGCTACACCTTC.

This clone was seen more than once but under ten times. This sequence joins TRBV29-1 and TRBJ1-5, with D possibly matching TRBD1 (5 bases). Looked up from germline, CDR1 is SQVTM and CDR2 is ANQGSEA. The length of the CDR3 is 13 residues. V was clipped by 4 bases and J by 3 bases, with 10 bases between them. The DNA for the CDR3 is TGCAGCGTTGCGGACGGGACCAATCAGCCCCAGCATTTT. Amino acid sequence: CSVADGTNQPQHF.

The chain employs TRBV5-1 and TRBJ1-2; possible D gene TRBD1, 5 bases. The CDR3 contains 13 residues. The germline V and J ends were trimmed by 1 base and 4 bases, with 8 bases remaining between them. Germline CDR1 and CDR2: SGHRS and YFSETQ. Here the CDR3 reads CASSLNGGYGYTF. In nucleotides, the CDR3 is TGCGCCAGCAGCTTGAACGGGGGCTATGGCTACACCTTC.

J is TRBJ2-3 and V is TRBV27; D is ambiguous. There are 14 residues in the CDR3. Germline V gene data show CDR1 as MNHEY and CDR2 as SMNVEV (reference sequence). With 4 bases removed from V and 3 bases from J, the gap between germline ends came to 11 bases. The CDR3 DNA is TGTGCCAGCAGTTCGTCCTGGAGAACAGATACGCAGTATTTT. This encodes CASSSSWRTDTQYF.

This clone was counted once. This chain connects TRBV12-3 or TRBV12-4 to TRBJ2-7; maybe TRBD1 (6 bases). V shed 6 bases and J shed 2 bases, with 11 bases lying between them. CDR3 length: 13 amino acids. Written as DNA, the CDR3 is TGTGCCAGCAGGTATGACAGGACCTACGAGCAGTACTTC. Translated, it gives CASRYDRTYEQYF.

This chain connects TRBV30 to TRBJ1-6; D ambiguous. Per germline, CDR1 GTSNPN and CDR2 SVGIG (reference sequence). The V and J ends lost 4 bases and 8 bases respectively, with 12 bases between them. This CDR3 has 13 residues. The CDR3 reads CAWTTRSYSPLHF. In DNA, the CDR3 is TGTGCCTGGACCACCCGATCCTATTCACCCCTCCACTTT.

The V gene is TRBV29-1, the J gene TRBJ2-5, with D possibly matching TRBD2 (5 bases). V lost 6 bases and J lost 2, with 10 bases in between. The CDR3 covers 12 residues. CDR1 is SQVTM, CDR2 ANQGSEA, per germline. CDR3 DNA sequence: TGCAGCGTCGCCACGGGGCAAGAGACCCAGTACTTC. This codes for CSVATGQETQYF. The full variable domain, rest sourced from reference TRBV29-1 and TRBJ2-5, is SAVISQKPSRDICQRGTSLTIQCQVDSQVTMMFWYRQQPGQSLTLIATANQGSEATYESGFVIDKFPISRPNLTFSTLTVSNMSPEDSSIYLCSVATGQETQYFGPGTRLLVL.

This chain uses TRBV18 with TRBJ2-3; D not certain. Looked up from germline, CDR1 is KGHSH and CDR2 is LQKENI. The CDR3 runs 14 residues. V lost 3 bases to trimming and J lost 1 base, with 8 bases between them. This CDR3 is CASSPGLGTDTQYF. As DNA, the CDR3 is TGTGCCAGCTCACCCGGTCTAGGCACAGATACGCAGTATTTT.

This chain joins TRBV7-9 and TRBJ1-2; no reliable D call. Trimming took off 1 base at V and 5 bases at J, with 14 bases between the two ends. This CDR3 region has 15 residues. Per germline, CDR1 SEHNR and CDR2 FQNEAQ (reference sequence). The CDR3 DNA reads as TGTGCCAGCAGCTTAGAAACTCCAGTTGATTATGGCTACACCTTC. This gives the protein CASSLETPVDYGYTF.

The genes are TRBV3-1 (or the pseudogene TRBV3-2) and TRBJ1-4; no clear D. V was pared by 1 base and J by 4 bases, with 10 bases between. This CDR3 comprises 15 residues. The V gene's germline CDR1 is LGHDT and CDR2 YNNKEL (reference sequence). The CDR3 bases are TGTGCCAGCAGCCAAGCAGAAAATTTTAATGAAAAACTGTTTTTT. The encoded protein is CASSQAENFNEKLFF.

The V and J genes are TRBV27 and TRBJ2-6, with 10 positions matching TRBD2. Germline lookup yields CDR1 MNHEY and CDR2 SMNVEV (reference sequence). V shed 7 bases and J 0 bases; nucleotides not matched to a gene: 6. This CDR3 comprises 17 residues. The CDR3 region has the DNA TGTGCCAGCACTGTACTAGCGGGACTCTCTGGGGCCAACGTCCTGACTTTC. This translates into CASTVLAGLSGANVLTF. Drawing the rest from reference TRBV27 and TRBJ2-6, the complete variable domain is EAQVTQNPRYLITVTGKKLTVTCSQNMNHEYMSWYRQDPGLGLRQIYYSMNVEVTDKGDVPEGYKVSRKEKRNFPLILESPSPNQTSLYFCASTVLAGLSGANVLTFGAGSRLTVL.

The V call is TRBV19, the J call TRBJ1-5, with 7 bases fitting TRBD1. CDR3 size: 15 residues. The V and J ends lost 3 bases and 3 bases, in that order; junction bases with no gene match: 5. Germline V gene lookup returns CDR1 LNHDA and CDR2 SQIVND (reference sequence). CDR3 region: CASSIIGGSNQPQHF. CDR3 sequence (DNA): TGTGCCAGTAGTATCATAGGGGGCTCCAATCAGCCCCAGCATTTT.

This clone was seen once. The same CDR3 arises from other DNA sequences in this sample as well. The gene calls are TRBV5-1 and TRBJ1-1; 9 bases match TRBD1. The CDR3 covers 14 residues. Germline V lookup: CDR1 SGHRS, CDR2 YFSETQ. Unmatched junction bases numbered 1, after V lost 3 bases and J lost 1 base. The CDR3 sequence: CASSSGQGNTEAFF. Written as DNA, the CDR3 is TGCGCCAGCAGCTCGGGACAGGGGAACACTGAAGCTTTCTTT.